These T cell receptor beta chains were read from a single sample in a study of blood T cell repertoires in COVID-19. Here immunoSEQ multiplex PCR was the method, and the copy in TCRdb shows in-frame clones only, minus some. The sample contains approximately 350,000 clones, around nine tenths of which appear only once. The sequencing input was peripheral blood. The receptors stem from a woman between 65 and 79 years old with COVID-19, enrolled during active disease. CDR3s leave out the opening cysteine and the closing phenylalanine or tryptophan. Each record gives: V gene, CDR3 protein.

TRBV4-3	ASSQGRTGRGSYNSPLH
TRBV19	ASRVEGTDTQY
TRBV6-5	ASSLDRVRNTIY
TRBV7-6	ASSLGEGALYEQY
TRBV7-3	ASSVTGYYGYT
TRBV2	ASRALGTENEKLF
TRBV9	ASSVSGPNEKLF
TRBV5-1	ASSLSTGWETQY
TRBV19	ASSTGDWSNQPQH
TRBV9	ASSPGTTNEQF
TRBV6-5	ASWDWSGWNTIY
TRBV4-1	ASGGGTLEGEQY
TRBV14	ASSQARTGGLWYGYT